The next 14 T cell receptor beta chains were all read from a single sample in a study of blood T cells in healthy people across ages. Primers used in a second PCR of about 7 to 12 cycles were a sample-barcoded 5' primer and a J-beta primer mix. TCRdb ran MiXCR on the 5' RACE reads and lists one entry per CDR3 protein. The sample contains roughly 900,000 distinct CDR3 sequences, around 49% of which appear only once. The specimen was blood. The receptors shown here come from a man aged 30 to 39 in good health.

This chain links TRBV20-1 with TRBJ1-1; possible D gene TRBD1, 5 bases. The CDR3 has 15 residues. Trimming took off 6 bases at V and 4 bases at J, with 21 bases between the two ends. Germline CDR1 reads DFQATT; CDR2 reads SNEGSKA (reference sequence). The CDR3 DNA reads as TGCAGTGCCAGGAGATCAAAGGGGCTGAGCACTGAAGCTTTCTTT. Translated: CSARRSKGLSTEAFF.

Concerning this clonotype: Just one base apart from a much larger clone, this may be a read error. The chain employs TRBV3-1 and TRBJ1-2; 8 bases line up with TRBD1. The CDR3 has 17 amino acids. Per germline, CDR1 LGHDT and CDR2 YNNKEL (reference sequence). V was pared by 0 bases and J by 7 bases, with 13 bases of the junction left unmatched. The CDR3 coding sequence is TGTGCCAGCAGCCAAGAAGACTGGACAGGGAGAATGGTTGGCTACACCTTC. Translated, it gives CASSQEDWTGRMVGYTF.

The chain carries TRBV6-6 and TRBJ2-3, with 7 nucleotides matching TRBD2. The CDR3 runs 15 residues. Germline V CDR1 and CDR2: MNHNY, SVGAGI (reference sequence). V lost 7 bases to trimming and J lost 2 bases; unmatched junction nucleotides: 9. CDR3 residues: CASNLLRGDTDTQYF. The DNA for the CDR3 is TGTGCCAGCAATTTACTTCGGGGGGACACAGATACGCAGTATTTT.

This clonotype showed up just a few times. The chain employs TRBV29-1 and TRBJ2-7, with D maybe TRBD1 (5 bases). V lost 4 bases, J lost 0 bases, and 10 bases lay in between. Germline CDR1 is SQVTM and CDR2 is ANQGSEA. The CDR3 sequence is 13 residues long. The CDR3: CSVAGFSSYEQYF. Written as DNA, the CDR3 is TGCAGCGTTGCAGGGTTTAGCTCCTACGAGCAGTACTTC.

Concerning this clonotype: One junction end disagrees with the germline gene, perhaps due to a read error. The V and J genes are TRBV20-1 and TRBJ2-1; 9 bases agree with TRBD2. The CDR3 totals 19 residues. Germline V lookup: CDR1 DFQATT, CDR2 SNEGSKA (reference sequence). The CDR3 DNA reads TGCAGTGCTGGAGATCGGGGTAGCGGGGGCCGTCTCATCCACAATGAGCAGTTCTTC. Protein product: CSAGDRGSGGRLIHNEQFF.

This chain joins TRBV20-1 and TRBJ1-2; D is unclear. The CDR3 is made up of 13 amino acids. Germline V gene data show CDR1 as DFQATT and CDR2 as SNEGSKA (reference sequence). V was trimmed by 6 bases and J by 4 bases, leaving 15 bases between them. CDR3 sequence: CSAAPGSSYGYTF. In DNA, the CDR3 is TGCAGTGCCGCCCCCGGTAGTTCCTATGGCTACACCTTC.

The chain links TRBV7-2 to TRBJ2-3; D assignment may be TRBD1 or TRBD2 (5 bases each). The germline gives CDR1 SGHTA, CDR2 FQGNSA. Trimming shortened V by 1 base and J by 4 bases, and 12 bases separated the two germline ends. The CDR3 contains 15 residues. Here the CDR3 DNA reads TGTGCCAGCAGCTTAGATGCGTTGGGGGCAGATACGCAGTATTTT. Protein product: CASSLDALGADTQYF.

The rearrangement joins TRBV9 to TRBJ2-7; 7 bases are shared with TRBD1. This CDR3 has 14 residues. Germline assignment: CDR1 SGDLS and CDR2 YYNGEE. V dropped 2 bases and J dropped 6; count of bases not matched to a gene: 8. Written as DNA, the CDR3 is TGTGCCAGCAGCGTCCGGGACAGATTGGTCGAGCAGTACTTC. Translating it yields CASSVRDRLVEQYF.

This clonotype was observed a handful of times. The chain couples TRBV5-1 to TRBJ1-2; possible D gene TRBD1, 6 bases. This CDR3 has 14 amino acids. From germline, CDR1 is SGHRS and CDR2 YFSETQ. V was clipped by 3 bases and J by 8 bases, with 17 bases between them. The CDR3 spells CASSSMDSLPGYTF. In nucleotides, the CDR3 is TGCGCCAGCAGCTCGATGGACAGCCTGCCGGGCTACACCTTC. The full variable domain, completed using reference TRBV5-1 and TRBJ1-2, is KAGVTQTPRYLIKTRGQQVTLSCSPISGHRSVSWYQQTPGQGLQFLFEYFSETQRNKGNFPGRFSGRQFSNSRSEMNVSTLELGDSALYLCASSSMDSLPGYTFGSGTRLTVV.

V is TRBV5-6 and J is TRBJ2-1; the match to TRBD1 covers 8 bases. Germline V gene data show CDR1 as SGHDT and CDR2 as YYEEEE. V trimming: 4 bases; J trimming: 9 bases; junction bases outside the gene matches: 15. The CDR3 loop spans 16 amino acids. CDR3 protein: CASSRTGLGSLGEQFF. As DNA, the CDR3 is TGTGCCAGCAGCAGGACAGGGTTAGGTTCCCTCGGTGAGCAGTTCTTC.

This clonotype turned up a few times. The chain employs TRBV10-3 and TRBJ2-2; 8 bases agree with TRBD2. CDR3 size: 16 residues. Germline V CDR1 and CDR2: ENHRY, SYGVKD. The junction had 7 bases not matched to a gene; V was cut back by 7 bases and J by 0 bases. CDR3 loop: CAITPELAANTGELFF. Written as DNA, the CDR3 is TGTGCCATCACCCCTGAACTAGCGGCGAACACCGGGGAGCTGTTTTTT.

This chain connects TRBV6-1 to TRBJ1-5; 8 positions match TRBD1. The CDR3 consists of 15 residues. The germline CDR1 and CDR2 sequences are MNHNS and SASEGT. V was clipped by 6 bases and J by 2 bases; unmatched bases: 6. CDR3 DNA: TGTGCCAGCAGGAACCTGGACAGGGGCAATCAGCCCCAGCATTTT. It encodes CASRNLDRGNQPQHF.

V and J are TRBV20-1 and TRBJ1-5; D gene ambiguous. Germline V gene data show CDR1 as DFQATT and CDR2 as SNEGSKA (reference sequence). CDR3 length: 11 residues. V gave up 3 bases and J gave up 6 bases, with 6 bases separating them. The CDR3 DNA reads as TGCAGTGCTAGTAACGGTCAGCCCCAGCATTTT. It yields the protein CSASNGQPQHF.

V gene TRBV11-2 combines with J gene TRBJ2-1; TRBD2 might be the D (6 bases). Germline V gene lookup returns CDR1 SGHAT and CDR2 FQNNGV. The CDR3 loop spans 16 amino acids. V was clipped by 5 bases and J by 5 bases, with 19 bases between them. The CDR3 sequence is CASSVTGLPTDNEQFF. CDR3 coding DNA: TGTGCCAGCAGCGTAACGGGACTCCCGACAGACAATGAGCAGTTCTTC.